One sample yielded the 27 T cell receptor beta chains listed below, sequenced in a study of PD-1 blockade in classical Hodgkin lymphoma. Assay: immunoSEQ multiplex PCR; the TCRdb copy retains only in-frame clones and omits some. The sample records 9,000 to 10,000 clones, 90% to 95% being singletons. Each of the patients experienced relapse following autologous stem cell transplantation, and their brentuximab vedotin exposure differed. This sample comprised peripheral blood mononuclear cells (PBMCs), obtained at baseline. The receptors were gathered from a human donor with classical Hodgkin lymphoma.

The chain joins TRBV27 to TRBJ2-1; 9 nucleotides match TRBD2. Losses at the gene ends were 8 bases for V and 2 bases for J; bases not matched to a gene: 10. This CDR3 is built from 16 residues. Germline assignment: CDR1 MNHEY and CDR2 SMNVEV (reference sequence). As DNA, the CDR3 is TGTGCCAGCCGTAGGGTAGCGGGAGAAACCTACAATGAGCAGTTCTTC. Its translation is CASRRVAGETYNEQFF.

This chain joins TRBV9 and TRBJ1-2; D is possibly TRBD1 (6 bases). Trimming shortened V by 0 bases and J by 5 bases, and 8 bases separated the two germline ends. From germline, CDR1 is SGDLS and CDR2 YYNGEE. This CDR3 has 13 amino acids. The CDR3 region has the DNA TGTGCCAGCAGCGTAGGGACAGTTTATGGCTACACCTTC. Protein product: CASSVGTVYGYTF.

The V gene is TRBV10-3, the J gene TRBJ1-2; D possibly corresponds to TRBD1 (5 bases). This CDR3 has 16 amino acids. Germline CDR1 reads ENHRY; CDR2 reads SYGVKD. Trimming removed 8 bases at V and 2 bases at J, with 21 bases between. CDR3 nucleotide sequence: TGTGCCATCTTCACATGGGGCCAAGGAATCAACTATGGCTACACCTTC. Amino acids: CAIFTWGQGINYGYTF.

The chain carries TRBV10-1 and TRBJ2-3, with D possibly being TRBD2 (7 bases). The CDR3 totals 18 residues. Deletions cut 3 bases from V and 5 bases from J, with 24 bases between. CDR1 is WNHNN and CDR2 is SYGVQD in the germline V gene (reference sequence). CDR3 bases: TGCGCCAGCAGTGAAAGACTGAAAGGGGGGGGGTCCAAAGATACGCAGTATTTT. Amino acids: CASSERLKGGGSKDTQYF.

This clone was counted a single time. This sequence joins TRBV4-2 and TRBJ1-1; no definite D call. Trimming shortened V by 1 base and J by 5 bases, and 14 bases separated the two germline ends. In germline, CDR1 is LGHNA, CDR2 YNFKEQ. The CDR3 spans 15 residues. The CDR3 sequence: CASSQGQAAGTEAFF. In DNA, the CDR3 is TGTGCCAGCAGCCAAGGGCAGGCAGCGGGGACTGAAGCTTTCTTT.

This CDR3 reads CASRGLSNQPQHF. The DNA for the CDR3 is TGTGCCAGTAGGGGCCTTAGCAATCAGCCCCAGCATTTT. The gene calls are TRBV19 and TRBJ1-5; D is unresolved. Germline-derived CDR1 and CDR2 are LNHDA and SQIVND (reference sequence). The V end lost 6 bases, the J end lost 0 bases, and 6 bases lay between the germline ends. CDR3 length: 13 residues.

This clone has just a few counts. The chain joins TRBV10-1 to TRBJ2-2; D is unclear. The germline gives CDR1 WNHNN, CDR2 SYGVQD (reference sequence). Between the trimmed V and J ends, which lost 2 bases and 4 bases, there was a span of 11 bases. There are 15 residues in the CDR3. The CDR3 DNA is TGCGCCAGCAGTGAGAACTGGGGATCCACCGGGGAGCTGTTTTTT. As protein: CASSENWGSTGELFF.

CDR3 nucleotides: TGTGCCAGCAGTTTATACGGGGGAGGTCAGCCCCAGCATTTT. Its protein is CASSLYGGGQPQHF. The V call is TRBV27, the J call TRBJ1-5, with TRBD1 as a possible D gene (5 bases). This CDR3 is 14 amino acids long. V lost 1 base and J 6 bases, leaving 10 bases between the germline ends. Germline loops: CDR1 MNHEY, CDR2 SMNVEV (reference sequence).

The chain uses TRBV4-1 and TRBJ2-1; TRBD1 aligns across 8 bases. The CDR3 runs to 17 residues. The germline V gene encodes CDR1 MGHRA and CDR2 YSYEKL. The V gene end was trimmed by 1 base and the J gene end by 6 bases; junction bases not matched to a gene: 11. This CDR3 is CASSQGTGGLLRNEQFF. The CDR3 region has the DNA TGCGCCAGCAGCCAAGGAACAGGGGGGTTATTACGCAATGAGCAGTTCTTC.

This clone was counted a few times. The J gene is TRBJ1-4, the V gene TRBV6-5, with TRBD1 identical over 10 bases. J was trimmed by 9 bases and V by 8 bases; bases with no gene match: 6. The CDR3 is made up of 13 amino acids. Per the germline V gene, CDR1 is MNHEY and CDR2 is SVGAGI. The DNA for the CDR3 is TGTGCCAGCCACGGACAGGGGGTAAAAAAACTGTTTTTT. Translating it yields CASHGQGVKKLFF.

The rearrangement joins TRBV6-1 to TRBJ2-1, with 8 bases fitting TRBD2. Germline V gives CDR1 MNHNS, CDR2 SASEGT. V lost 2 bases to trimming and J lost 11 bases; unmatched junction nucleotides: 8. This CDR3 contains 14 residues. The CDR3 here is CASSELSPGGKQFF. Here the CDR3 DNA reads TGTGCCAGCAGTGAATTAAGTCCGGGAGGGAAGCAGTTCTTC.

The V gene is TRBV14, the J gene TRBJ1-2, with D possibly being TRBD1 (6 bases). CDR3 length equals 20 residues. V dropped 3 bases and J dropped 3 bases, with 29 bases sitting between them. Germline CDR1 and CDR2: SGHDN and FVKESK. CDR3 in amino acids: CASSHTFRISGTRLDYGYTF. CDR3 coding DNA: TGTGCCAGCAGCCACACGTTCAGGATATCCGGGACACGTCTGGACTATGGCTACACCTTC.

V gene TRBV4-2 combines with J gene TRBJ1-5; D is perhaps TRBD1 (6 bases). In germline, CDR1 is LGHNA, CDR2 YNFKEQ. V dropped 3 bases and J dropped 6 bases, with 15 bases sitting between them. CDR3 size: 15 residues. The CDR3 DNA reads TGTGCCAGCAGCCAGACAGGTGCCGAGGGTCAGCCCCAGCATTTT. It specifies CASSQTGAEGQPQHF.

This clone was detected only once. The V call is TRBV18, the J call TRBJ2-3; TRBD2 matches at 9 bases. The V gene's germline CDR1 is KGHSH and CDR2 LQKENI. V was pared by 1 base and J by 2 bases, with 7 bases of the junction left unmatched. The CDR3 loop spans 17 amino acids. CDR3 loop: CASSPLYLAGYTDTQYF. For the CDR3, the DNA is TGTGCCAGCTCACCACTATACCTAGCGGGATACACAGATACGCAGTATTTT.

The gene calls are TRBV19 and TRBJ2-1; possibly TRBD2 for D (5 bases). The V end was cut by 5 bases, the J end by 0 bases, with 14 bases between. Germline assignment: CDR1 LNHDA and CDR2 SQIVND (reference sequence). The CDR3 sequence is 16 residues long. This CDR3 reads CASSAGPGSSYNEQFF. The CDR3 nucleotides are TGTGCCAGTAGTGCTGGGCCTGGGAGCTCCTACAATGAGCAGTTCTTC.

This clone was observed a single time. This rearrangement joins TRBV10-3 to TRBJ1-2, with 12 bases matching TRBD1. CDR1 ENHRY and CDR2 SYGVKD come from the germline V gene. With V trimmed by 6 bases and J by 3 bases, 5 bases remained unmatched. This CDR3 is built from 15 residues. CDR3 DNA: TGTGCCATCAGCGGGACAGGGGGCGCCGACTATGGCTACACCTTC. Translation gives CAISGTGGADYGYTF.

The chain recombines TRBV9 with TRBJ2-3; possibly TRBD2 for D (6 bases). Trimming pared 2 bases from V and 4 bases from J, leaving 11 bases between. This CDR3 has 14 residues. Germline CDR1 SGDLS, CDR2 YYNGEE. The CDR3 protein is CASSVMGEADTQYF. CDR3 sequence (DNA): TGTGCCAGCAGCGTCATGGGGGAGGCAGATACGCAGTATTTT. Variable domain in full (rest from reference TRBV9 and TRBJ2-3): DSGVTQTPKHLITATGQRVTLRCSPRSGDLSVYWYQQSLDQGLQFLIQYYNGEERAKGNILERFSAQQFPDLHSELNLSSLELGDSALYFCASSVMGEADTQYFGPGTRLTVL.

The J gene is TRBJ1-1, the V gene TRBV6-5; D unresolved. With 7 bases removed from V and 4 bases from J, the gap between germline ends came to 13 bases. Germline V lookup: CDR1 MNHEY, CDR2 SVGAGI. The CDR3 spans 13 residues. In DNA, the CDR3 is TGTGCCAGCACCCAGGAGGATAGCACTGAAGCTTTCTTT. This codes for CASTQEDSTEAFF.

V gene TRBV20-1 combines with J gene TRBJ2-7; no reliable D call. CDR3 length: 11 residues. Germline CDR1 DFQATT, CDR2 SNEGSKA (reference sequence). The V end was cut by 4 bases, the J end by 4 bases, with 8 bases between. In nucleotides, the CDR3 is TGCAGTGCTACCCGTGGGTACGAGCAGTACTTC. It encodes CSATRGYEQYF.

The chain employs TRBV27 and TRBJ2-3; 8 bases line up with TRBD2. In germline, CDR1 is MNHEY, CDR2 SMNVEV (reference sequence). The ends lost 2 bases at V and 2 bases at J; junction bases unmatched: 6. This CDR3 is built from 16 residues. The CDR3: CASSLRGLGITDTQYF. CDR3 nucleotide sequence: TGTGCCAGCAGTTTAAGGGGACTAGGGATCACAGATACGCAGTATTTT.

The J gene is TRBJ2-7, the V gene TRBV11-2; the D gene is possibly TRBD2 (5 bases). Per the germline V gene, CDR1 is SGHAT and CDR2 is FQNNGV. With 3 bases removed from V and 0 bases from J, the gap between germline ends came to 6 bases. The CDR3 extends over 13 amino acids. CDR3 sequence (DNA): TGTGCCAGCAGCTTGGGAGTCTCCTACGAGCAGTACTTC. This codes for CASSLGVSYEQYF.

CDR3 DNA: TGTGCCAGCGGGGAATACACCGGGGAGCTGTTTTTT. This translates into CASGEYTGELFF. This chain joins TRBV28 and TRBJ2-2, with no clear D. Germline V gene data show CDR1 as MDHEN and CDR2 as SYDVKM. Deletions cut 8 bases from V and 3 bases from J, with 7 bases between. CDR3 length equals 12 residues. Combining the CDR3 with reference TRBV28 and TRBJ2-2 gives the whole variable domain DVKVTQSSRYLVKRTGEKVFLECVQDMDHENMFWYRQDPGLGLRLIYFSYDVKMKEKGDIPEGYSVSREKKERFSLILESASTNQTSMYLCASGEYTGELFFGEGSRLTVL.

The chain links TRBV5-4 to TRBJ2-1; D is ambiguous. The CDR3 totals 14 residues. V shed 2 bases and J shed 3 bases, with 9 bases lying between them. CDR1 SGHNT and CDR2 YYREEE come from the germline V gene (reference sequence). The chain's CDR3 is CASSFQLNYNEQFF. DNA of the CDR3: TGTGCCAGCAGCTTTCAATTAAACTACAATGAGCAGTTCTTC.

The CDR3 here is CASSPNTDTQYF. For the CDR3, the DNA is TGTGCCAGCAGCCCTAACACAGATACGCAGTATTTT. The gene calls are TRBV7-3 and TRBJ2-3; D not certain. Deletions cut 5 bases from V and 2 bases from J, with 5 bases between. Germline V lookup: CDR1 SGHTA, CDR2 FQGTGA. The CDR3 sequence is 12 residues long.

The genes are TRBV21-1 and TRBJ2-5; no check of the table's D call, TRBD1, against the DNA was made. TRBV21-1 is termed a pseudogene. The CDR3 loop spans 16 amino acids. The CDR3 DNA reads TGTGCCAGCAGCCGAACGGGACAGGGGGCCAGTGAGACCCAGTACTTC. It is translated as CASSRTGQGASETQYF.

The genes are TRBV7-3 and TRBJ2-1, with 9 bases fitting TRBD2. With V trimmed by 5 bases and J by 8 bases, 13 bases remained unmatched. This CDR3 has 16 residues. Looked up from germline, CDR1 is SGHTA and CDR2 is FQGTGA. The CDR3 here is CASSRGFSGSGDEQFF. CDR3 coding DNA: TGTGCCAGCAGCCGCGGATTTAGCGGGAGTGGTGATGAGCAGTTCTTC.

The CDR3 here is CASSPLSGRSYEQYF. DNA for the CDR3: TGTGCCAGCAGCCCCCTCAGCGGCAGATCCTACGAGCAGTACTTC. The chain employs TRBV14 and TRBJ2-7; possible D gene TRBD2, 5 bases. The V and J ends lost 4 bases and 1 base respectively, with 14 bases between them. CDR1 SGHDN and CDR2 FVKESK come from the germline V gene. This CDR3 is 15 amino acids long.